Shown below are 16 T cell receptor beta chains from a single sample sequenced in a study of blood T cell repertoires in COVID-19. Libraries were prepared by immunoSEQ multiplex PCR; TCRdb keeps only in-frame clonotypes and omits some of them. This table holds about 81,000 clones, around 88% found once. The source material was peripheral blood. These receptors originate from a woman older than 75 with acute or convalescent COVID-19.

V gene TRBV19 combines with J gene TRBJ1-3, with D uncertain. Trimming left V 0 bases short and J 8 bases short, with 11 bases between. The germline V gene has CDR1 LNHDA and CDR2 SQIVND (reference sequence). CDR3 size: 14 residues. The CDR3 here is CASSIDHPGDTIYF. The CDR3 DNA is TGTGCCAGTAGTATAGATCATCCCGGAGACACCATATATTTT.

The chain has TRBV19 and TRBJ1-4; D remains unclear. The CDR3 consists of 13 residues. V was shortened by 7 bases and J by 7 bases, with 13 bases between the two germline ends. CDR1 is LNHDA and CDR2 is SQIVND in the germline V gene (reference sequence). The CDR3 DNA follows: TGTGCCAGTATGGAGGGTAGGGTTGAAAAACTGTTTTTT. Encoded protein: CASMEGRVEKLFF.

This rearrangement joins TRBV24-1 to TRBJ2-1, with 9 positions matching TRBD1. Germline V gene data show CDR1 as KGHDR and CDR2 as SFDVKD. The CDR3 length is 18 residues. Losses at the gene ends were 5 bases for V and 0 bases for J; bases not matched to a gene: 10. CDR3 DNA: TGTGCCACCAGTGGAGGGGGTAGGGACAGGGACTCCTACAATGAGCAGTTCTTC. The encoded protein is CATSGGGRDRDSYNEQFF.

The chain combines TRBV9 with TRBJ2-5; D is uncertain. V was cut by 0 bases and J by 2 bases, with 5 bases left in between. This CDR3 has 13 residues. CDR1 is SGDLS, CDR2 YYNGEE, per germline. Here the CDR3 reads CASSVDIQETQYF. Written as DNA, the CDR3 is TGTGCCAGCAGCGTAGACATACAAGAGACCCAGTACTTC.

This clone was counted between two and nine times. This chain's CDR3 is CASSLFAGLTGNTIYF. The CDR3, as DNA: TGTGCCAGCAGCTTATTCGCAGGATTGACTGGAAACACCATATATTTT. The chain employs TRBV7-2 and TRBJ1-3; D is unresolved. V was clipped by 2 bases and J by 2 bases, with 13 bases between them. CDR3 length equals 16 residues. Per the germline V gene, CDR1 is SGHTA and CDR2 is FQGNSA.

This clone was found once. The chain carries TRBV6-2 or TRBV6-3 and TRBJ2-4, with 11 bases matching TRBD2. From germline, CDR1 is MNHEY and CDR2 SVGEGT. V trimming: 2 bases; J trimming: 7 bases; junction bases outside the gene matches: 13. This CDR3 contains 18 residues. In nucleotides, the CDR3 is TGTGCCAGCAGTTACCCACTAACACTAGCGGGGGTTCGGAACATTCAGTACTTC. This translates into CASSYPLTLAGVRNIQYF.

The rearrangement joins TRBV19 to TRBJ1-1, with 7 bases lining up with TRBD1. The V and J ends lost 3 bases and 2 bases, in that order; junction bases with no gene match: 6. This CDR3 is built from 15 residues. CDR1 LNHDA and CDR2 SQIVND come from the germline V gene (reference sequence). The CDR3 DNA is TGTGCCAGTAGTATGTCGGGACAGCCAAACACTGAAGCTTTCTTT. Translating it yields CASSMSGQPNTEAFF.

The gene calls are TRBV19 and TRBJ2-7, with 9 bases aligning to TRBD1. Germline values: CDR1 LNHDA, CDR2 SQIVND (reference sequence). The junction had 9 bases not matched to a gene; V was cut back by 8 bases and J by 4 bases. This CDR3 has 14 residues. CDR3 sequence (DNA): TGTGCCAGTGGGTTGACAGGGGGACAGTACGAGCAGTACTTC. Translating it yields CASGLTGGQYEQYF.

The V and J genes are TRBV10-3 and TRBJ2-7; 8 positions match TRBD1. The CDR3 is 15 residues long. V was clipped by 4 bases and J by 4 bases; unmatched bases: 9. Germline V gene data show CDR1 as ENHRY and CDR2 as SYGVKD. As DNA, the CDR3 is TGTGCCATCAGTGGAACGAGGACAGGGTATTACGAGCAGTACTTC. It yields the protein CAISGTRTGYYEQYF.

The genes are TRBV12-3 or TRBV12-4 and TRBJ2-2; D is perhaps TRBD1 (6 bases). The CDR3 length is 13 residues. V shed 8 bases and J shed 1 base, with 8 bases lying between them. The CDR3 spells CASSTGNTGELFF. The CDR3 nucleotides are TGTGCCAGCTCGACAGGGAACACCGGGGAGCTGTTTTTT.

The J gene is TRBJ2-1, the V gene TRBV11-2; 8 bases line up with TRBD2. There are 17 residues in the CDR3. The ends lost 5 bases at V and 2 bases at J; junction bases unmatched: 11. Germline values: CDR1 SGHAT, CDR2 FQNNGV. Written as DNA, the CDR3 is TGTGCCAGCAGCGCCGCCGGACTAGCAGGGCCCTACAATGAGCAGTTCTTC. It is translated as CASSAAGLAGPYNEQFF.

This rearrangement joins TRBV30 to TRBJ1-1; a possible D gene is TRBD1 (5 bases). Trimming pared 5 bases from V and 5 bases from J, leaving 15 bases between. The CDR3 is made up of 13 amino acids. Germline CDR1 and CDR2: GTSNPN and SVGIG (reference sequence). The CDR3 sequence is CAWASGGETEAFF. Written as DNA, the CDR3 is TGTGCCTGGGCTAGCGGGGGGGAGACTGAAGCTTTCTTT.

V usage is TRBV6-5 and J usage is TRBJ2-3, with 12 nucleotides matching TRBD2. V shed 2 bases, J shed 1 base, and the junction held 1 base outside the gene matches. Germline CDR1 is MNHEY and CDR2 is SVGAGI. There are 16 residues in the CDR3. The CDR3 DNA reads as TGTGCCAGCAGTTACGGGACTAGCGGGCGCACAGATACGCAGTATTTT. The encoded protein is CASSYGTSGRTDTQYF.

This CDR3 is CATSSSLGGEETQYF. CDR3 DNA sequence: TGTGCCACCAGCAGTAGTCTGGGGGGAGAAGAGACCCAGTACTTC. The rearrangement links TRBV15 to TRBJ2-5; tentative D call: TRBD2 (6 bases). Germline assignment: CDR1 LNHNV and CDR2 YYDKDF (reference sequence). The CDR3 extends over 15 amino acids. The V gene lost 3 bases and the J gene lost 3 bases, with 14 bases spanning the gap. Full variable domain (outside the CDR3, taken from reference TRBV15 and TRBJ2-5): DAMVIQNPRYQVTQFGKPVTLSCSQTLNHNVMYWYQQKSSQAPKLLFHYYDKDFNNEADTPDNFQSRRPNTSFCFLDIRSPGLGDTAMYLCATSSSLGGEETQYFGPGTRLLVL.

As for this clone: One end of the junction varies from germline; a read error may be responsible. V gene TRBV18 combines with J gene TRBJ2-1, with 8 bases that match TRBD2. The CDR3 runs 18 residues. Germline V lookup: CDR1 KGHSH, CDR2 LQKENI. CDR3 DNA sequence: TGTGCCAGCTCACCACCGAGGGCTAGCGGGCTCTCCGACAATGAGCAGTTCTTC. Translating it yields CASSPPRASGLSDNEQFF.

The chain recombines TRBV5-1 with TRBJ2-5; D call uncertain. CDR3 length equals 11 residues. Trimming took off 3 bases at V and 3 bases at J, with 3 bases between the two ends. Germline V lookup: CDR1 SGHRS, CDR2 YFSETQ. CDR3 DNA: TGCGCCAGCAGCTCTAAAGAGACCCAGTACTTC. It codes for CASSSKETQYF.